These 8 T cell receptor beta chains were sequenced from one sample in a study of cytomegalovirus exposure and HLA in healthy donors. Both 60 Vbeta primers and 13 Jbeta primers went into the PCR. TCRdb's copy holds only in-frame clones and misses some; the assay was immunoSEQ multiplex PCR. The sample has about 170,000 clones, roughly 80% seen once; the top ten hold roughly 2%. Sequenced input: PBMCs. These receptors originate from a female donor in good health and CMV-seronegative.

The CDR3 DNA sequence: TGCAGTGTCCAGTGGAACTATGGCTACACCTTC. Protein product: CSVQWNYGYTF. The chain carries TRBV20-1 and TRBJ1-2; no clear D gene. V lost 7 bases, J lost 2 bases, and 8 bases lay in between. CDR3 length equals 11 residues. CDR1 and CDR2 from the germline V gene are DFQATT and SNEGSKA (reference sequence).

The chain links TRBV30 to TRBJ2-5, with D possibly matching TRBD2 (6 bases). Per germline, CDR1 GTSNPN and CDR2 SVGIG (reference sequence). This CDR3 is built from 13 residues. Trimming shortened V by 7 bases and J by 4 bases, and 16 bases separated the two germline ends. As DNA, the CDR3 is TGTGCCTTCGGGACTCTTAGGGCAGAGACCCAGTACTTC. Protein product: CAFGTLRAETQYF.

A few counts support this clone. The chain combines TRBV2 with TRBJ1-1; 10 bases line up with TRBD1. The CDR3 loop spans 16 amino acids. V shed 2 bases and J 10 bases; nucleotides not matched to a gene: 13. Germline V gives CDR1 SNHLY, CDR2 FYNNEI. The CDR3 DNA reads TGTGCCAGCAGTGAATTGGGGGGGACAGGGGCTTTTGTAGCTTTCTTT. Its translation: CASSELGGTGAFVAFF.

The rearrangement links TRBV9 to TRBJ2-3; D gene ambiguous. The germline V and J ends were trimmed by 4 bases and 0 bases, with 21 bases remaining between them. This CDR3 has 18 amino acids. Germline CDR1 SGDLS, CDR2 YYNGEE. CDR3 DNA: TGTGCCAGCAGCACCCCTCAAGCTCACGGTTCTAGCACAGATACGCAGTATTTT. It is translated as CASSTPQAHGSSTDTQYF. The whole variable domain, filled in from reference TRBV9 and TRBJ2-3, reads DSGVTQTPKHLITATGQRVTLRCSPRSGDLSVYWYQQSLDQGLQFLIQYYNGEERAKGNILERFSAQQFPDLHSELNLSSLELGDSALYFCASSTPQAHGSSTDTQYFGPGTRLTVL.

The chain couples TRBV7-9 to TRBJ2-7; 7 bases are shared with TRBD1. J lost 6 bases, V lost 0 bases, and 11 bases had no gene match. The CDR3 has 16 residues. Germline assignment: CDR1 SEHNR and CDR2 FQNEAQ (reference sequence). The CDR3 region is CASSLAPLRQGGEQYF. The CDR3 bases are TGTGCCAGCAGCTTAGCTCCCTTGAGACAGGGTGGCGAGCAGTACTTC. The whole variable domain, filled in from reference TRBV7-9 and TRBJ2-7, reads DTGVSQNPRHKITKRGQNVTFRCDPISEHNRLYWYRQTLGQGPEFLTYFQNEAQLEKSRLLSDRFSAERPKGSFSTLEIQRTEQGDSAMYLCASSLAPLRQGGEQYFGPGTRLTVT.

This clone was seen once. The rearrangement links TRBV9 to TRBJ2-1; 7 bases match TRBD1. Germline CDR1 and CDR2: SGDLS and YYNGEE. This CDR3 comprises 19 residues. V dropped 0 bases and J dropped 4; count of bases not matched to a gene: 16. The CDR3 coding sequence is TGTGCCAGCAGCGTAGTAAGGGACAGCTCCCCTCGCGGATACAATGAGCAGTTCTTC. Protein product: CASSVVRDSSPRGYNEQFF. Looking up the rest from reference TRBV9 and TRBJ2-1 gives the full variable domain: DSGVTQTPKHLITATGQRVTLRCSPRSGDLSVYWYQQSLDQGLQFLIQYYNGEERAKGNILERFSAQQFPDLHSELNLSSLELGDSALYFCASSVVRDSSPRGYNEQFFGPGTRLTVL.

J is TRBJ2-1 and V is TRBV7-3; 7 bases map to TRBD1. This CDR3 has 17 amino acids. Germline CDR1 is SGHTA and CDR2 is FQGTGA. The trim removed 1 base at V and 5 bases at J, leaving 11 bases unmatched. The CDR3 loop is CASSLKVRGMANNEQFF. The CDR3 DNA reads TGTGCCAGCAGCTTAAAGGTCAGGGGGATGGCCAACAATGAGCAGTTCTTC.

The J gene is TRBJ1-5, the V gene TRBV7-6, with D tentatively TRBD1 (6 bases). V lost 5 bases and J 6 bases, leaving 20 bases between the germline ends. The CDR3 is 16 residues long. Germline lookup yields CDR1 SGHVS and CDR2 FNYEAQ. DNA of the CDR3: TGTGCCAGCAGCCCGGTCGGGGGGCGGCCGGGTCAGCCCCAGCATTTT. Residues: CASSPVGGRPGQPQHF.